The 22 T cell receptor beta chains listed next were all sequenced from one sample in a study of OX40 agonist ivuxolimab in advanced cancers. Only in-frame clones appear in the TCRdb table, and some are missing; sequencing was by immunoSEQ multiplex PCR. The sample yields tens of thousands of clones, about nine tenths seen once. Sequenced here: CD4+ or CD8+ T cells sorted from blood, sampled in a trial of the OX40 agonist ivuxolimab. The receptor set was obtained from an adult with an advanced solid tumor such as melanoma, head and neck, liver or kidney cancer.

J is TRBJ1-3 and V is TRBV28, with D tentatively TRBD1 (6 bases). Trimming left V 4 bases short and J 0 bases short, with 10 bases between. The germline CDR1 and CDR2 sequences are MDHEN and SYDVKM. The CDR3 spans 15 residues. This CDR3 is CASSSAGASGNTIYF. CDR3 in DNA: TGTGCCAGCAGTTCCGCAGGGGCCTCTGGAAACACCATATATTTT.

As regards this clone: An end of the junction does not agree with germline; a read error may underlie this. This chain uses TRBV11-2 with TRBJ2-7; either TRBD1 or TRBD2 may fit D (5 bases each). CDR1 SGHAT and CDR2 FQNNGV come from the germline V gene. The CDR3 contains 17 residues. Here the CDR3 DNA reads TGTGCCAGCAGCTTAGATCGGATAGGGACCCGCTCCCACGAGCAGTACTTC. It codes for CASSLDRIGTRSHEQYF.

The V gene is TRBV27, the J gene TRBJ2-7; D call uncertain. CDR1 is MNHEY and CDR2 is SMNVEV in the germline V gene (reference sequence). Between the trimmed V and J ends, which lost 3 bases and 0 bases, there was a span of 6 bases. The CDR3 runs 13 residues. CDR3 in DNA: TGTGCCAGCAGTTTGGCTAGCTCCTACGAGCAGTACTTC. This codes for CASSLASSYEQYF.

This clone was seen just once. This chain links TRBV6-4 with TRBJ1-2; D is perhaps TRBD1 (5 bases). Deletions cut 0 bases from V and 0 bases from J, with 8 bases between. The CDR3 runs to 15 residues. The germline V gene encodes CDR1 MRHNA and CDR2 SNTAGT. The CDR3 protein is CASSDSPGANYGYTF. The CDR3 nucleotides read TGTGCCAGCAGTGACTCCCCGGGGGCTAACTATGGCTACACCTTC.

The chain carries TRBV30 and TRBJ2-7, with 10 nucleotides matching TRBD2. The V and J ends lost 5 bases and 6 bases, in that order; junction bases with no gene match: 7. Per the germline V gene, CDR1 is GTSNPN and CDR2 is SVGIG (reference sequence). CDR3 length: 13 residues. This chain's CDR3 is CAWGLAGGIEQYF. CDR3 nucleotides: TGTGCCTGGGGTTTAGCGGGAGGAATCGAGCAGTACTTC.

The chain recombines TRBV18 with TRBJ2-3, with a possible D match to TRBD1 (6 bases). The CDR3 contains 14 residues. Germline V gene lookup returns CDR1 KGHSH and CDR2 LQKENI. Trimming removed 3 bases at V and 7 bases at J, with 14 bases between. The CDR3 DNA is TGTGCCAGCTCACCGTCCGGGACACAATATACGCAGTATTTT. This encodes CASSPSGTQYTQYF.

This rearrangement joins TRBV28 to TRBJ2-7; D gene unclear. The CDR3 has 12 residues. Trimming removed 8 bases at V and 4 bases at J, with 12 bases between. Germline loops: CDR1 MDHEN, CDR2 SYDVKM. The DNA for the CDR3 is TGTGCCAGCTCCGGCAGGAAGTACGAGCAGTACTTC. Protein sequence: CASSGRKYEQYF.

The CDR3 DNA reads TGTGCCAGCAGCTTGGTCGTCGGGAGTTCACCCCTCCACTTT. Translation gives CASSLVVGSSPLHF. V and J are TRBV5-6 and TRBJ1-6; D ambiguous. The V end lost 0 bases, the J end lost 9 bases, and 10 bases lay between the germline ends. Germline CDR1 reads SGHDT; CDR2 reads YYEEEE. This CDR3 contains 14 residues. The whole variable domain, remainder taken from reference TRBV5-6 and TRBJ1-6, is DAGVTQSPTHLIKTRGQQVTLRCSPKSGHDTVSWYQQALGQGPQFIFQYYEEEERQRGNFPDRFSGHQFPNYSSELNVNALLLGDSALYLCASSLVVGSSPLHFGNGTRLTVT.

V is TRBV18 and J is TRBJ1-5; D call uncertain. The CDR3 loop spans 14 amino acids. Germline assignment: CDR1 KGHSH and CDR2 LQKENI. Between the trimmed V and J ends, which lost 3 bases and 4 bases, there was a span of 10 bases. DNA of the CDR3: TGTGCCAGCTCACCGGACTTCGAGAATCAGCCCCAGCATTTT. This codes for CASSPDFENQPQHF.

V and J are TRBV10-2 and TRBJ1-3; D is ambiguous. The V end was cut by 7 bases, the J end by 1 base, with 2 bases between. The CDR3 runs 11 residues. The germline CDR1 and CDR2 sequences are WSHSY and SAAADI. CDR3 region: CASISGNTIYF. The CDR3 DNA sequence: TGCGCCAGCATATCTGGAAACACCATATATTTT.

The chain's CDR3 is CASSLAPQVQFF. CDR3 sequence (DNA): TGTGCCAGCAGCTTGGCCCCTCAGGTGCAGTTCTTC. The chain employs TRBV7-8 and TRBJ2-1; D remains ambiguous. There are 12 residues in the CDR3. Germline CDR1 reads SGHVS; CDR2 reads FQNEAQ. Trimming removed 3 bases at V and 12 bases at J, with 12 bases between.

The chain has TRBV5-4 and TRBJ2-1; 9 nucleotides line up with TRBD2. Germline lookup yields CDR1 SGHNT and CDR2 YYREEE (reference sequence). This CDR3 is 15 amino acids long. V shed 1 base, J shed 4 bases, and the junction held 3 bases outside the gene matches. CDR3 bases: TGTGCCAGCAGCTTGAAAAGCGGGAGGTACAATGAGCAGTTCTTC. It specifies CASSLKSGRYNEQFF.

CDR3 sequence: CASSLSDRVSTDTQYF. CDR3 nucleotide sequence: TGTGCCAGCAGTCTTTCCGACAGGGTTAGCACAGATACGCAGTATTTT. The rearrangement joins TRBV28 to TRBJ2-3; 7 bases are shared with TRBD1. Trimming at V came to 5 bases and at J to 0 bases, leaving 8 bases not matched to a gene. The CDR3 loop spans 16 amino acids. From germline, CDR1 is MDHEN and CDR2 SYDVKM.

This chain links TRBV5-8 with TRBJ1-5; TRBD1 matches 9 bases. J gave up 6 bases and V 1 base, and 2 bases lay outside the gene matches. CDR1 is SGHTS and CDR2 is YDEGEE in the germline V gene. This CDR3 is 14 amino acids long. The CDR3 reads CASSLTGGPQPQHF. The DNA of the CDR3 is TGTGCCAGCAGCTTGACAGGGGGCCCTCAGCCCCAGCATTTT.

This clone occurred once. This rearrangement joins TRBV19 to TRBJ1-5; a possible D gene is TRBD1 (5 bases). The CDR3 extends over 15 amino acids. Per germline, CDR1 LNHDA and CDR2 SQIVND (reference sequence). Trimming took 3 bases from V and 3 from J, leaving 12 bases between them. CDR3 loop: CASSIRQNYNQPQHF. The CDR3 DNA reads as TGTGCCAGTAGTATTAGACAGAACTACAATCAGCCCCAGCATTTT.

The rearrangement joins TRBV18 to TRBJ2-1, with TRBD2 identical over 9 bases. The CDR3 sequence is 17 residues long. Germline trimming cut 3 bases from V and 4 bases from J; bases unmatched to any gene: 10. The germline V gene has CDR1 KGHSH and CDR2 LQKENI. The CDR3 region has the DNA TGTGCCAGCTCACCCCGGGTAGCGGGAGTGGGGTACAATGAGCAGTTCTTC. Protein: CASSPRVAGVGYNEQFF.

The V gene is TRBV19, the J gene TRBJ1-1; the D is unclear. The CDR3 sequence is 15 residues long. V lost 1 base and J 1 base, leaving 10 bases between the germline ends. Germline assignment: CDR1 LNHDA and CDR2 SQIVND (reference sequence). In DNA form, the CDR3 reads TGTGCCAGTAGTATAGGAGGAGGCGCGAACACTGAAGCTTTCTTT. Its protein product is CASSIGGGANTEAFF.

The V gene is TRBV13, the J gene TRBJ2-7; TRBD2 matches 10 bases. V gave up 5 bases and J gave up 5 bases; unmatched junction bases: 3. CDR3 length: 13 residues. The germline V gene has CDR1 PRHDT and CDR2 FYEKMQ (reference sequence). The CDR3 loop is CASSAGLAHEQYF. CDR3 sequence (DNA): TGTGCCAGCAGCGCGGGACTAGCGCACGAGCAGTACTTC. Full variable domain (rest looked up from reference TRBV13 and TRBJ2-7): AAGVIQSPRHLIKEKRETATLKCYPIPRHDTVYWYQQGPGQDPQFLISFYEKMQSDKGSIPDRFSAQQFSDYHSELNMSSLELGDSALYFCASSAGLAHEQYFGPGTRLTVT.

The chain is built from TRBV5-5 and TRBJ2-5; possible D gene TRBD2, 6 bases. V dropped 7 bases and J dropped 3 bases, with 16 bases sitting between them. Germline CDR1 and CDR2: SGHKS and YYEKEE (reference sequence). The CDR3 sequence is 14 residues long. Written as DNA, the CDR3 is TGTGCCAGCCTGCCGGACTACCTCGAAGAGACCCAGTACTTC. Its translation: CASLPDYLEETQYF.

Only one count was recorded for this clone. V is TRBV30 and J is TRBJ1-1; no firm D call. V was shortened by 4 bases and J by 3 bases, with 9 bases between the two germline ends. Germline CDR1 reads GTSNPN; CDR2 reads SVGIG (reference sequence). CDR3 size: 12 residues. The CDR3 DNA reads as TGTGCCTGGAAACGGGAGGACACTGAAGCTTTCTTT. The encoded protein is CAWKREDTEAFF. Together with reference TRBV30 and TRBJ1-1, the CDR3 gives the full variable domain: SQTIHQWPATLVQPVGSPLSLECTVEGTSNPNLYWYRQAAGRGLQLLFYSVGIGQISSEVPQNLSASRPQDRQFILSSKKLLLSDSGFYLCAWKREDTEAFFGQGTRLTVV.

The rearrangement joins TRBV2 to TRBJ2-2; 8 bases are shared with TRBD1. The CDR3 has 14 residues. The V and J ends lost 7 bases and 3 bases, in that order; junction bases with no gene match: 4. Germline loops: CDR1 SNHLY, CDR2 FYNNEI. CDR3 in DNA: TGTGCCAGCAAGACAGGGGTCGACACCGGGGAGCTGTTTTTT. This sequence encodes CASKTGVDTGELFF.

This clone was detected only once. The chain carries TRBV11-1 and TRBJ2-3, with D possibly TRBD2 on 6 matching bases. The CDR3 length is 15 residues. CDR1 is SGHAT and CDR2 is FQDESV in the germline V gene (reference sequence). V was clipped by 2 bases and J by 3 bases, with 12 bases between them. As DNA, the CDR3 is TGTGCCAGCAGCTTATTCTCAGGGAGGACAGATACGCAGTATTTT. Translating gives CASSLFSGRTDTQYF.